Sequencing of this T cell receptor beta chain was carried out in a study of shared clonotypes between healthy human individuals. Concerning this clone itself: Its antigen is unknown.

Every donor, a Caucasian adult, lived in Nashville, Tennessee. Overall study results and limits: Naive subsets generally exceeded memory subsets in estimated richness. Researchers sampled only blood; tissue repertoires likely differ.

Genomic DNA per cell subset filled all wells of several immunoSEQ plates. The method was immunoSEQ multiplex PCR; TCRdb's version includes in-frame clones alone and lacks a portion of them. This table holds approximately 2.4 million clones, under 97% found once. The CDR3 sequence is 13 residues long. V was clipped by 3 bases and J by 2 bases, with 6 bases between them. CDR1 and CDR2 (germline): MNHEY, SMNVEV (reference sequence). This clonotype originated in a man younger than 30 in good health. Sequencing was performed on naive CD4+ T cells sorted from blood. Subset of the sample: CD45RA+ positively selected. V and J are TRBV27 and TRBJ2-3; D call uncertain. Written as DNA, the CDR3 is TGTGCCAGCAGTTTCGGGCCCACAGATACGCAGTATTTT. Protein sequence: CASSFGPTDTQYF.